These 24 T cell receptor beta chains share one sample of origin, sequenced in a study of neoadjuvant anti-PD-1 for oral cavity cancer. Measured with immunoSEQ multiplex PCR; TCRdb has only the in-frame clones, and not every one. This table has about 14,000 clones, 73% appearing once. Here the sequenced sample was PBMCs, taken before nivolumab (anti-PD-1) treatment. The receptors were gathered from a person between 35 and 79 years old with oral cavity squamous cell carcinoma.

This chain joins TRBV5-8 and TRBJ2-5; 12 nucleotides align to TRBD2. V lost 4 bases to trimming and J lost 1 base; unmatched junction nucleotides: 2. This CDR3 has 15 residues. Germline V lookup: CDR1 SGHTS, CDR2 YDEGEE. The CDR3 is CASSPGLAGQETQYF. Written as DNA, the CDR3 is TGTGCCAGCAGCCCGGGACTAGCGGGCCAAGAGACCCAGTACTTC.

The chain combines TRBV28 with TRBJ2-2; D ambiguous. Germline CDR1 and CDR2: MDHEN and SYDVKM. Trimming took 6 bases from V and 0 from J, leaving 11 bases between them. The CDR3 extends over 15 amino acids. CDR3 nucleotides: TGTGCCAGCAGCCCCCGATTCTCGAACACCGGGGAGCTGTTTTTT. Amino acid sequence: CASSPRFSNTGELFF.

V gene TRBV7-9 combines with J gene TRBJ2-3, with TRBD2 identical over 8 bases. Looked up from germline, CDR1 is SEHNR and CDR2 is FQNEAQ (reference sequence). The CDR3 contains 15 residues. The junction had 4 bases not matched to a gene; V was cut back by 4 bases and J by 1 base. The CDR3 coding sequence is TGTGCCAGCAGCTCCCGGGGGGGTGGCACAGATACGCAGTATTTT. Translation: CASSSRGGGTDTQYF.

This chain uses TRBV7-9 with TRBJ2-7; 8 nucleotides agree with TRBD1. V gave up 5 bases and J gave up 5 bases; unmatched junction bases: 8. CDR3 length: 14 amino acids. CDR1 is SEHNR, CDR2 FQNEAQ, per germline (reference sequence). CDR3: CASSRGQGNHEQYF. The DNA of the CDR3 is TGTGCCAGCAGCCGCGGACAGGGTAACCACGAGCAGTACTTC.

This chain uses TRBV7-9 with TRBJ2-2; 8 nucleotides match TRBD2. The CDR3 has 18 residues. The germline CDR1 and CDR2 sequences are SEHNR and FQNEAQ (reference sequence). The V segment lost 2 bases and the J segment 2 bases; nucleotides outside the gene matches: 10. The CDR3: CASSLSPLAGRNTGELFF. In DNA form, the CDR3 reads TGTGCCAGCAGCTTATCACCCTTAGCGGGGCGTAACACCGGGGAGCTGTTTTTT.

This rearrangement joins TRBV6-5 to TRBJ1-6; TRBD1 agrees at 11 bases. CDR1 and CDR2 (germline): MNHEY, SVGAGI. This CDR3 has 16 amino acids. V was clipped by 4 bases and J by 6 bases; unmatched bases: 5. The CDR3, as DNA: TGTGCCAGCAGTTCTGGACAGGGGGCTGGTAATTCACCCCTCCACTTT. This encodes CASSSGQGAGNSPLHF.

This clone is termed medium-sized. This rearrangement joins TRBV6-4 to TRBJ2-2; unclear D gene. CDR1 MRHNA and CDR2 SNTAGT come from the germline V gene. The CDR3 spans 13 residues. Between the trimmed V and J ends, which lost 2 bases and 3 bases, there was a span of 4 bases. CDR3 sequence (DNA): TGTGCCAGCAGTGACAGGGACACCGGGGAGCTGTTTTTT. Protein sequence: CASSDRDTGELFF.

This chain's CDR3 is CASSYTGVGNTIYF. The CDR3 DNA sequence: TGTGCCAGCAGCTACACAGGGGTCGGAAACACCATATATTTT. The J gene is TRBJ1-3, the V gene TRBV7-2; 7 bases match TRBD1. Germline CDR1 reads SGHTA; CDR2 reads FQGNSA. Trimming cost V 4 bases and J 4 bases; bases outside gene matches: 4. There are 14 residues in the CDR3.

The table lists this clone with a few counts. V gene TRBV13 combines with J gene TRBJ1-5, with TRBD1 identical over 7 bases. J lost 3 bases, V lost 0 bases, and 8 bases had no gene match. CDR1 is PRHDT and CDR2 is FYEKMQ in the germline V gene (reference sequence). This CDR3 region has 17 residues. The CDR3: CASSLGGGDRDNQPQHF. DNA of the CDR3: TGTGCCAGCAGCTTAGGAGGAGGAGACAGGGACAATCAGCCCCAGCATTTT.

This clone was picked up one time. The chain employs TRBV7-8 and TRBJ2-5; D might be TRBD2 (5 bases). From germline, CDR1 is SGHVS and CDR2 FQNEAQ. V lost 2 bases and J lost 3, with 7 bases in between. The CDR3 totals 13 residues. Here the CDR3 reads CASSLTAEETQYF. DNA for the CDR3: TGTGCCAGCAGCTTAACAGCGGAAGAGACCCAGTACTTC.

This chain connects TRBV29-1 to TRBJ2-1, with D possibly being TRBD1 or TRBD2 (6 bases each). There are 14 residues in the CDR3. V was trimmed by 3 bases and J by 0 bases, leaving 9 bases between them. The germline gives CDR1 SQVTM, CDR2 ANQGSEA. The CDR3 DNA sequence: TGCAGCGTTGATAGGGGGGTCTCCTACAATGAGCAGTTCTTC. Protein: CSVDRGVSYNEQFF.

J is TRBJ1-5 and V is TRBV30; TRBD1 might be the D (6 bases). Germline-derived CDR1 and CDR2 are GTSNPN and SVGIG (reference sequence). The CDR3 contains 16 residues. V was cut by 6 bases and J by 0 bases, with 18 bases left in between. In nucleotides, the CDR3 is TGTGCCTGCCGGGAGTGGGGGGGCCGTAGCAATCAGCCCCAGCATTTT. Translation: CACREWGGRSNQPQHF. Supplemented by reference TRBV30 and TRBJ1-5, the full variable domain reads SQTIHQWPATLVQPVGSPLSLECTVEGTSNPNLYWYRQAAGRGLQLLFYSVGIGQISSEVPQNLSASRPQDRQFILSSKKLLLSDSGFYLCACREWGGRSNQPQHFGDGTRLSIL.

The CDR3: CSVGKLAVYNEQFF. Here the CDR3 DNA reads TGCAGCGTGGGGAAACTAGCGGTATACAATGAGCAGTTCTTC. The chain combines TRBV29-1 with TRBJ2-1, with 8 bases that match TRBD2. Germline V gives CDR1 SQVTM, CDR2 ANQGSEA. Losses at the gene ends were 6 bases for V and 4 bases for J; bases not matched to a gene: 8. The CDR3 is 14 amino acids.

This clone appeared a few times. The chain employs TRBV27 and TRBJ1-3; possible D gene TRBD1, 5 bases. The germline V and J ends were trimmed by 2 bases and 9 bases, with 20 bases remaining between them. The CDR3 runs 16 residues. Germline V lookup: CDR1 MNHEY, CDR2 SMNVEV (reference sequence). The CDR3 bases are TGTGCCAGCAGTTTACTCCGGGGCGGGGGGTTCGGCACCATATATTTT. Its protein product is CASSLLRGGGFGTIYF.

This clone has just a few counts. V is TRBV5-1 and J is TRBJ2-1; 10 bases line up with TRBD2. The J segment lost 3 bases and the V segment lost 2 bases, leaving 2 bases of the junction unmatched. The CDR3 is 15 amino acids. Germline CDR1 and CDR2: SGHRS and YFSETQ. CDR3 sequence: CASSFTSGDYNEQFF. DNA for the CDR3: TGCGCCAGCAGCTTTACTAGCGGGGACTACAATGAGCAGTTCTTC. Combining the CDR3 with reference TRBV5-1 and TRBJ2-1 gives the whole variable domain KAGVTQTPRYLIKTRGQQVTLSCSPISGHRSVSWYQQTPGQGLQFLFEYFSETQRNKGNFPGRFSGRQFSNSRSEMNVSTLELGDSALYLCASSFTSGDYNEQFFGPGTRLTVL.

The gene calls are TRBV5-1 and TRBJ2-5; D tentatively fits TRBD1 or TRBD2 (6 bases each). The germline V gene encodes CDR1 SGHRS and CDR2 YFSETQ. The V end was cut by 0 bases, the J end by 5 bases, with 14 bases between. The CDR3 is 15 residues long. CDR3 sequence (DNA): TGCGCCAGCAGCTTGGTTCCGGGGGCGCAGGAGACCCAGTACTTC. It translates to CASSLVPGAQETQYF.

V gene TRBV12-5 combines with J gene TRBJ2-1, with 8 nucleotides matching TRBD2. The CDR3 consists of 17 residues. V was clipped by 5 bases and J by 6 bases; unmatched bases: 15. In germline, CDR1 is LGHNT, CDR2 FRNRAP. CDR3: CASGRLAGGGQGNEQFF. CDR3 bases: TGTGCTAGTGGTCGGCTGGCGGGGGGAGGTCAGGGCAATGAGCAGTTCTTC. The entire variable domain, with the rest obtained from reference TRBV12-5 and TRBJ2-1, is as follows: DARVTQTPRHKVTEMGQEVTMRCQPILGHNTVFWYRQTMMQGLELLAYFRNRAPLDDSGMPKDRFSAEMPDATLATLKIQPSEPRDSAVYFCASGRLAGGGQGNEQFFGPGTRLTVL.

J is TRBJ2-6 and V is TRBV6-4; possible D gene TRBD2, 6 bases. CDR1 is MRHNA and CDR2 is SNTAGT in the germline V gene. The CDR3 runs 14 residues. Trimming took 3 bases from V and 3 from J, leaving 6 bases between them. CDR3 region: CASSEGGGANVLTF. CDR3 DNA sequence: TGTGCCAGCAGTGAGGGGGGTGGGGCCAACGTCCTGACTTTC.

The V gene is TRBV4-1, the J gene TRBJ2-1, with TRBD2 matching 8 bases. The CDR3 is 17 residues long. The germline gives CDR1 MGHRA, CDR2 YSYEKL. V trimming: 3 bases; J trimming: 4 bases; junction bases outside the gene matches: 11. The CDR3 DNA sequence: TGCGCCAGCAGCCACCGCCCCTGGCGGGGGGTATACAATGAGCAGTTCTTC. It specifies CASSHRPWRGVYNEQFF.

The chain couples TRBV2 to TRBJ2-5; D is uncertain. Trimming cost V 1 base and J 5 bases, with 2 bases left between them. Looked up from germline, CDR1 is SNHLY and CDR2 is FYNNEI. The CDR3 is made up of 11 amino acids. The chain's CDR3 is CASSEGETQYF. Written as DNA, the CDR3 is TGTGCCAGCAGTGAAGGGGAGACCCAGTACTTC.

The chain combines TRBV7-9 with TRBJ2-7; no firm D call. CDR3 length equals 15 residues. From germline, CDR1 is SEHNR and CDR2 FQNEAQ (reference sequence). V lost 4 bases to trimming and J lost 12 bases, with 25 bases between them. CDR3 DNA sequence: TGTGCCAGCAGCTCCAGTCGAGACCGCCGTGAAACCGCGTACTTC. Translating it yields CASSSSRDRRETAYF.

The chain uses TRBV19 and TRBJ2-1, with 12 nucleotides matching TRBD2. V shed 8 bases and J 7 bases; nucleotides not matched to a gene: 3. The CDR3 sequence is 13 residues long. Germline V gene sequence: CDR1 LNHDA, CDR2 SQIVND (reference sequence). CDR3 in DNA: TGTGCCAGTGTGACTAGCGGGGGTAATGAGCAGTTCTTC. Translated: CASVTSGGNEQFF.

The V gene is TRBV28, the J gene TRBJ1-1; TRBD1 is a possible D gene (5 bases). Trimming pared 3 bases from V and 6 bases from J, leaving 14 bases between. From germline, CDR1 is MDHEN and CDR2 SYDVKM. This CDR3 contains 14 residues. CDR3 loop: CASSLGRGWAEAFF. CDR3 in DNA: TGTGCCAGCAGTTTGGGGAGGGGTTGGGCTGAAGCTTTCTTT.

The genes are TRBV7-8 and TRBJ1-6, with 8 bases aligning to TRBD1. The J segment lost 10 bases and the V segment lost 5 bases, leaving 10 bases of the junction unmatched. The CDR3 has 15 residues. The germline V gene has CDR1 SGHVS and CDR2 FQNEAQ. The CDR3 protein is CASSLLTGAYSPLHF. The DNA for the CDR3 is TGTGCCAGCAGCCTCTTGACAGGGGCTTACTCACCCCTCCACTTT.